The clone carrying this T cell receptor beta chain has at least ten counts. What it recognizes is unknown. TCRdb redid the calling of the 5' RACE reads with MiXCR, one entry per CDR3 protein. The sample has about 510,000 distinct CDR3 sequences; roughly 5.3% are singletons. The sample comes from a study of CD8 T cells in ankylosing spondylitis. V lost 5 bases and J lost 0, with 11 bases in between. CDR3 length: 16 amino acids. Study outcomes and limitations: Blood of patients with ankylosing spondylitis appeared to be characterized by a TCR beta motif of roughly eight highly homologous variants.

This chain joins TRBV12-3 or TRBV12-4 and TRBJ2-6; D might be TRBD1 (5 bases). The sample comprised blood, either unsorted or a sorted T cell fraction (not recorded which). The receptor was derived from a male donor with ankylosing spondylitis. Here the CDR3 DNA reads TGTGCCAGCAGTCCCGACAGTTACTCTGGGGCCAACGTCCTGACTTTC. Its protein product is CASSPDSYSGANVLTF.